The clone carrying this T cell receptor (beta chain) was counted many times. One entry per CDR3 protein results from TCRdb running MiXCR on the 5' RACE reads. The profile shows around 430,000 distinct CDR3 sequences, 16% of them singletons. CDR3 length: 14 amino acids. V gave up 4 bases and J gave up 0 bases, with 7 bases separating them. Germline V CDR1 and CDR2: LGHNA, YSLEER. This entry comes from a study of T-cell memory formation after mild COVID-19. This chain uses TRBV4-3 with TRBJ2-1; either TRBD1 or TRBD2 may supply D (5 bases each). The receptor was isolated from a man younger than 35 who had mild COVID-19 (a few samples of this study predate the infection). Cell type and time point are not known. Specimen: PBMCs or a T cell subset sorted from them (not recorded which). The CDR3 spells CASSPGSSYNEQFF. CDR3 DNA: TGCGCCAGCAGCCCAGGGAGCTCCTACAATGAGCAGTTCTTC.